A selection of T cell receptor beta chains follows, all from one sample in a study of blood T cell repertoires in COVID-19. Repertoires were generated with immunoSEQ multiplex PCR, while TCRdb's copy carries only in-frame clones and drops some. The data show roughly 220,000 clones, 80% to 90% seen once. The sequencing input was peripheral blood. The receptors derive from a man aged 30 to 45 who had recovered from COVID-19. Both conserved end residues are part of each CDR3. Fields, in order: clone size, D gene, V gene, CDR3 length, J gene, CDR3 DNA, CDR3 protein. The D gene is left open where the match is weak. For some rows the clone size is stated as once, few or many, or as a class when expanded; others skip it.

clone_size: NA; d_call: NA; v_call: TRBV6-5; cdr3_length: 16; j_call: TRBJ2-3; cdr3_nt: TGTGCCAGCAGTTACCGGGACTTATTTAGCACAGATACGCAGTATTTT; cdr3_aa: CASSYRDLFSTDTQYF
clone_size: NA; d_call: NA; v_call: TRBV6-5; cdr3_length: 15; j_call: TRBJ1-6; cdr3_nt: TGTGCCAGCAGTTCTGAGGGACACCTTAATTCACCCCTCCACTTT; cdr3_aa: CASSSEGHLNSPLHF
clone_size: NA; d_call: NA; v_call: TRBV13; cdr3_length: 16; j_call: TRBJ1-2; cdr3_nt: TGTGCCAGCAGCTTAGGCCGGGGGAGGGGAGGCTATGGCTACACCTTC; cdr3_aa: CASSLGRGRGGYGYTF
clone_size: NA; d_call: TRBD2; v_call: TRBV5-4; cdr3_length: 14; j_call: TRBJ2-1; cdr3_nt: TGTGCCAGTCATATGGCGGGAGGACTCCGGGAGCAGTTCTTC; cdr3_aa: CASHMAGGLREQFF
clone_size: NA; d_call: NA; v_call: TRBV5-6; cdr3_length: 15; j_call: TRBJ2-7; cdr3_nt: TGTGCCAGCAGGTTGAGAGGGCCAGCTCCCTACGAGCAGTACTTC; cdr3_aa: CASRLRGPAPYEQYF
clone_size: NA; d_call: NA; v_call: TRBV19; cdr3_length: 15; j_call: TRBJ2-1; cdr3_nt: TGTGCCAGTAGTATCGGGACACCTTCCTACAATGAGCAGTTCTTC; cdr3_aa: CASSIGTPSYNEQFF
clone_size: NA; d_call: NA; v_call: TRBV21-1; cdr3_length: 14; j_call: TRBJ2-1; cdr3_nt: TGTGCCAGCCTATGGGGGGTCCCCTACAATGAGCAGTTCTTC; cdr3_aa: CASLWGVPYNEQFF
clone_size: NA; d_call: TRBD2; v_call: TRBV19; cdr3_length: 16; j_call: TRBJ2-3; cdr3_nt: TGTGCCAGTAGTATGGTGGGACTAGCGGGGGCAGATACGCAGTATTTT; cdr3_aa: CASSMVGLAGADTQYF
clone_size: NA; d_call: NA; v_call: TRBV5-4; cdr3_length: 13; j_call: TRBJ2-3; cdr3_nt: TGTGCCAGCAGCTTCACAACCACAGATACGCAGTATTTT; cdr3_aa: CASSFTTTDTQYF
clone_size: NA; d_call: NA; v_call: TRBV10-3; cdr3_length: 17; j_call: TRBJ2-3; cdr3_nt: TGTGCCATCAGTGCAGGGTTCCTATATTCTAGCACAGATACGCAGTATTTT; cdr3_aa: CAISAGFLYSSTDTQYF
clone_size: NA; d_call: NA; v_call: TRBV11-2; cdr3_length: 17; j_call: TRBJ2-6; cdr3_nt: TGTGCCAGCAGCACGCGACGACAGTCATTCGGGGCCAACGTCCTGACTTTC; cdr3_aa: CASSTRRQSFGANVLTF
clone_size: NA; d_call: NA; v_call: TRBV24-1; cdr3_length: 14; j_call: TRBJ1-2; cdr3_nt: TGTGCCACCAGTGATTTGGACAGGATCTATGGCTACACCTTC; cdr3_aa: CATSDLDRIYGYTF
clone_size: NA; d_call: NA; v_call: TRBV7-7; cdr3_length: 19; j_call: TRBJ2-2; cdr3_nt: TGTGCCAGCATCCCACAGGGATTCGTTCCTCCGCTCTACACCGGGGAGCTGTTTTTT; cdr3_aa: CASIPQGFVPPLYTGELFF
clone_size: NA; d_call: TRBD1; v_call: TRBV12-5; cdr3_length: 15; j_call: TRBJ2-2; cdr3_nt: TGTGCTAGTGGCCGGGGACAGGGGAACACCGGGGAGCTGTTTTTT; cdr3_aa: CASGRGQGNTGELFF
clone_size: NA; d_call: TRBD1; v_call: TRBV7-6; cdr3_length: 16; j_call: TRBJ1-3; cdr3_nt: TGTGCCAGCAGCTTCTCGGACAGGGGGGCTGGAAACACCATATATTTT; cdr3_aa: CASSFSDRGAGNTIYF
clone_size: NA; d_call: NA; v_call: TRBV7-9; cdr3_length: 16; j_call: TRBJ1-6; cdr3_nt: TGTGCCAGCAGCCAGGTTGGGGGGATCTATAATTCACCCCTCCACTTT; cdr3_aa: CASSQVGGIYNSPLHF
clone_size: NA; d_call: NA; v_call: TRBV6-1; cdr3_length: 15; j_call: TRBJ1-4; cdr3_nt: TGTGCCAGCAGTGATCAACGAAGGGAGAATGAAAAACTGTTTTTT; cdr3_aa: CASSDQRRENEKLFF
clone_size: NA; d_call: TRBD1; v_call: TRBV5-1; cdr3_length: 16; j_call: TRBJ2-7; cdr3_nt: TGCGCCAGCAGCCTTGGCCCAGGGGGTAATTCCTACGAGCAGTACTTC; cdr3_aa: CASSLGPGGNSYEQYF
clone_size: NA; d_call: TRBD2; v_call: TRBV10-3; cdr3_length: 15; j_call: TRBJ2-3; cdr3_nt: TGTGCCATCAAGTCAGCGGGGGGGCCTTTTGATACGCAGTATTTT; cdr3_aa: CAIKSAGGPFDTQYF
clone_size: NA; d_call: NA; v_call: TRBV7-9; cdr3_length: 14; j_call: TRBJ2-7; cdr3_nt: TGTGCCAGCAGCTCCCTGGGAGGTCGGGACGAGCAGTACTTC; cdr3_aa: CASSSLGGRDEQYF
clone_size: NA; d_call: TRBD1; v_call: TRBV9; cdr3_length: 16; j_call: TRBJ2-1; cdr3_nt: TGTGCCAGCAGCGTAGTGGGACAGGGGGCTATCGATGAGCAGTTCTTC; cdr3_aa: CASSVVGQGAIDEQFF
clone_size: NA; d_call: NA; v_call: TRBV27; cdr3_length: 14; j_call: TRBJ2-4; cdr3_nt: TGTGCCAGCAGTTTATCTTCCTCAGGGAACATTCAGTACTTC; cdr3_aa: CASSLSSSGNIQYF
clone_size: NA; d_call: TRBD2; v_call: TRBV3-1/TRBV3-2; cdr3_length: 18; j_call: TRBJ2-3; cdr3_nt: TGTGCCAGCAGCCAAGGTCTCGCGGGGGTAATCGGCACAGATACGCAGTATTTT; cdr3_aa: CASSQGLAGVIGTDTQYF
clone_size: few; d_call: NA; v_call: TRBV11-2; cdr3_length: 14; j_call: TRBJ2-2; cdr3_nt: TGTGCCAGCAGCTTAGGGGCGCTGGGCGGGGAGCTGTTTTTT; cdr3_aa: CASSLGALGGELFF
clone_size: NA; d_call: NA; v_call: TRBV6-5; cdr3_length: 13; j_call: TRBJ2-3; cdr3_nt: TGTGCCAGCAGTTACTCTATACGCGGGCCGCAGTATTTT; cdr3_aa: CASSYSIRGPQYF
clone_size: NA; d_call: NA; v_call: TRBV4-2; cdr3_length: 15; j_call: TRBJ1-2; cdr3_nt: TGTGCCAGCAGCCAAGAGCGGTCGGCTAACTATGGCTACACCTTC; cdr3_aa: CASSQERSANYGYTF
clone_size: NA; d_call: NA; v_call: TRBV7-9; cdr3_length: 15; j_call: TRBJ1-1; cdr3_nt: TGTGCCAGCAGCGCTGCAGACACCCATTCCACTGAAGCTTTCTTT; cdr3_aa: CASSAADTHSTEAFF
clone_size: NA; d_call: NA; v_call: TRBV29-1; cdr3_length: 13; j_call: TRBJ1-1; cdr3_nt: TGCAGCGTCTATCTGAGTGGTGCGGCTGAAGCTTTCTTT; cdr3_aa: CSVYLSGAAEAFF
clone_size: NA; d_call: TRBD2; v_call: TRBV10-1; cdr3_length: 12; j_call: TRBJ2-1; cdr3_nt: TGCGCCAGCAGTGAGTATAGCGGGGGACTGTTCTTC; cdr3_aa: CASSEYSGGLFF